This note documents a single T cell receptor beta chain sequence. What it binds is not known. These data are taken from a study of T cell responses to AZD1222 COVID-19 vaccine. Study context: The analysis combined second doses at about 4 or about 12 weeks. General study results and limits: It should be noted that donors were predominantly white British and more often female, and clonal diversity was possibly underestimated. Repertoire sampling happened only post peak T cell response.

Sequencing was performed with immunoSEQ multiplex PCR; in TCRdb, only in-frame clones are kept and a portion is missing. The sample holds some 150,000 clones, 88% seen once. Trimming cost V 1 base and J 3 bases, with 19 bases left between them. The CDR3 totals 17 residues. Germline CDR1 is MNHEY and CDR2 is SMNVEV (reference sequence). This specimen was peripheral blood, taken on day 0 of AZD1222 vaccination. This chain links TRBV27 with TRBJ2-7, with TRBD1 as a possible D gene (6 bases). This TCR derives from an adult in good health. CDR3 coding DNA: TGTGCCAGCAGTTTATTATCCCGGGCAGGGGTACTCTACGAGCAGTACTTC. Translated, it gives CASSLLSRAGVLYEQYF.